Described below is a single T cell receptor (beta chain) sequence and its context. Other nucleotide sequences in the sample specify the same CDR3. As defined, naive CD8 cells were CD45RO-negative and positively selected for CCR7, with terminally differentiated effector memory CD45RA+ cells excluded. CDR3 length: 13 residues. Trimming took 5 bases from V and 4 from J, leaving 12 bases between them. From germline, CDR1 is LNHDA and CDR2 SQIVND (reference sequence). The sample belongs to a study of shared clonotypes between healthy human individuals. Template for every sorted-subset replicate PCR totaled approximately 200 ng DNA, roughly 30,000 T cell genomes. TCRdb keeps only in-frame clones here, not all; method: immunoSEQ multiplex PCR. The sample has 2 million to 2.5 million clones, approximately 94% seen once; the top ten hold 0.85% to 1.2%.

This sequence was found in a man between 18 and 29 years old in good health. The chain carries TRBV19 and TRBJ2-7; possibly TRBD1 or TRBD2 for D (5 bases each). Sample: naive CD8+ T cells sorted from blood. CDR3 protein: CASSFGTDYEQYF. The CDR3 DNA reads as TGTGCCAGTAGTTTCGGGACGGATTACGAGCAGTACTTC.